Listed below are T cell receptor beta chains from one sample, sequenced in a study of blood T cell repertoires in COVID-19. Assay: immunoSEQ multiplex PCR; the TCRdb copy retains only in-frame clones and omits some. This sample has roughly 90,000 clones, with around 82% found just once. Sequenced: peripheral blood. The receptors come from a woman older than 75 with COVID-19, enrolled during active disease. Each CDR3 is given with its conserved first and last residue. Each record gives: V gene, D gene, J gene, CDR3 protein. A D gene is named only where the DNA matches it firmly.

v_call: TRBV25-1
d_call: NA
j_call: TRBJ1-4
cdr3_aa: CASSDLTVHNEKLFF

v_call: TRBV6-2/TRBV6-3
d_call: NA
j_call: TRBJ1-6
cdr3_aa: CASSYSPLGVSPLHF

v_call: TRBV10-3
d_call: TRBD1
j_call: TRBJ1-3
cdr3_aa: CAISGTAQGNTIYF

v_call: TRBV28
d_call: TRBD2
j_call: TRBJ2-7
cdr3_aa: CASSPVGLADPWQYF

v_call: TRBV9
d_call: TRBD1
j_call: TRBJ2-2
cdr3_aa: CASSAPRDRGLDGELFF

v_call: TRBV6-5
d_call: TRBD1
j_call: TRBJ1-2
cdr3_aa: CASGGTGGNYGYTF

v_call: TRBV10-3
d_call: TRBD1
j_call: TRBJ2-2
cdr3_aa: CAIRTGETGELFF

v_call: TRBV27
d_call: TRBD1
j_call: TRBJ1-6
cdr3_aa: CASSLAGDRLDNSPLHF

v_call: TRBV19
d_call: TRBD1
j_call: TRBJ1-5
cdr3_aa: CASSPGTGGDQPQHF

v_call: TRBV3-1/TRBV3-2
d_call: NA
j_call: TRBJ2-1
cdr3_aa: CASSQEFGEQFF

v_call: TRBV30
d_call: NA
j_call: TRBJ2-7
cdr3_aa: CAWSVPTWEQYF

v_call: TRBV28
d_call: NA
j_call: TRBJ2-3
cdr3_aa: CASSSRVIDTQYF

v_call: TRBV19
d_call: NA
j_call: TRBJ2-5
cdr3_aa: CASGVETQYF

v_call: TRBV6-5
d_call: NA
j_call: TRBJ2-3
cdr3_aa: CASSLRGLTTDTQYF

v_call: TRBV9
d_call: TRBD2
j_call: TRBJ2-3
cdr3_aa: CASTGLAADTQYF

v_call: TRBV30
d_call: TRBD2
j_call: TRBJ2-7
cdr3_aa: CAWTAGGYEQYF

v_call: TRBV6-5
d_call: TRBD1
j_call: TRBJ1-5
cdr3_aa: CARQDRSYSNQPQHF

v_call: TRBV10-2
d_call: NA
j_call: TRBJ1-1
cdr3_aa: CASSGGHTEAFF

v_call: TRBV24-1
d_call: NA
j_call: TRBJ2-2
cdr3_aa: CATGALGVTGELFF

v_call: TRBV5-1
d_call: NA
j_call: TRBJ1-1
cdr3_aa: CASSFYSENTEAFF

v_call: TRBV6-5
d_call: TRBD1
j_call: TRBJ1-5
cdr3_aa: CASSLRQGGQPQHF

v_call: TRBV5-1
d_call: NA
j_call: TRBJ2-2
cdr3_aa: CASSLSGPRGTGELFF

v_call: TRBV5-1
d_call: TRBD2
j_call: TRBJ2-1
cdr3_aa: CASSLGTSVNEQFF

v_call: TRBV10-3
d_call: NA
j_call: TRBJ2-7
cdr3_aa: CAISEQPYEQYF

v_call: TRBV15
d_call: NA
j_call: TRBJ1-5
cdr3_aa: CATSPINQPQHF

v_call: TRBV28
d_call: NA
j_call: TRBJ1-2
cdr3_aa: CASVPGGSNYGYTF

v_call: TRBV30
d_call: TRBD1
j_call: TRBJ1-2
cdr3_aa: CATTGASNYGYTF

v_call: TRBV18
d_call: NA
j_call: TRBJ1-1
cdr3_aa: CASSPRTTGNTEAFF

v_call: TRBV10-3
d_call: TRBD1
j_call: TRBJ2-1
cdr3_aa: CAIKENLRGLDEQFF

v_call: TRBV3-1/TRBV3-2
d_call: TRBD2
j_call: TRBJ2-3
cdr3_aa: CASSRRSGSVGTDTQYF